This TCR beta chain was retrieved from a study of shared clonotypes between healthy human individuals. Healthy HIV-negative adults with no recent acute infections or vaccinations were recruited as donors. All donors were Caucasian adults living in Nashville, Tennessee. TCRdb keeps only in-frame clones here, not all; method: immunoSEQ multiplex PCR. The data show about 990,000 clones, approximately 80% seen once. General observations from the study: Richness estimates generally favored naive over memory subsets.

Note on this clone: Its antigen is currently unknown.

CDR1 MGHRA and CDR2 YSYEKL come from the germline V gene. The J segment lost 5 bases and the V segment lost 4 bases, leaving 6 bases of the junction unmatched. The CDR3 is 14 amino acids. The chain carries TRBV4-1 and TRBJ2-3; 7 bases match TRBD2. This TCR derives from a man in his late teens or twenties in good health. Some clones in this sample may be carry-over from other donors' samples. Specimen: memory CD4+ T cells from PBMCs. Specified subset: CD45RA-negative fraction. The CDR3 DNA is TGCGCCAGCAGCCCGCGGGAGTTCCGAGATACGCAGTATTTT. This translates into CASSPREFRDTQYF.